The table lists the clone carrying this TCR beta chain with a few counts. Its antigen is not known. The record originates from a study of response to subunit inactivated influenza vaccine. Via MiXCR, TCRdb re-called the RT-PCR reads, giving one row per CDR3 protein. The sample yields 630,000 or so distinct CDR3 sequences, about a sixth seen once. The study's findings and limits: The study's authors posited that every seasonal influenza vaccination enlists few new T cells.

The sample here was PBMCs from blood, taken roughly 13 days after vaccination. This clonotype originated in a man in his forties or fifties who received an inactivated influenza vaccine.

CDR3 in amino acids: CASTDWLAGGVEFF. Written as DNA, the CDR3 is TGTGCCAGCACCGACTGGTTAGCGGGGGGCGTGGAGTTCTTC. The chain recombines TRBV6-2 or TRBV6-3 with TRBJ2-1, with TRBD2 matching over 10 bases. The germline V gene encodes CDR1 MNHEY and CDR2 SVGEGT. V gave up 7 bases and J gave up 14 bases; unmatched junction bases: 14. This CDR3 has 14 amino acids.